Listed here is a single TCR beta chain. Its target is not known. This sample is drawn from a study of T cells in localized non-small cell lung cancer. TCRdb's copy holds only in-frame clones and misses some; the assay was immunoSEQ multiplex PCR. The sample holds roughly 40,000 clones; about 76% are singletons and the top ten take 7.3%. Findings and limits, study-wide: Clonality of T cells reached its maximum in uninvolved adjacent lung, surpassing tumor. Adjacent lung tissue had a median approximately 61 of the top 100 clones found in the tumor.

This CDR3 contains 14 residues. With V trimmed by 5 bases and J by 5 bases, 10 bases remained unmatched. Looked up from germline, CDR1 is SQVTM and CDR2 is ANQGSEA. This chain connects TRBV29-1 to TRBJ2-5, with 8 bases identical to TRBD1. The clonotype originates from a male donor aged 60 or older with stage II lung adenocarcinoma. Sequences were derived from peripheral blood mononuclear cells, sampled before any cancer treatment. In nucleotides, the CDR3 is TGCAGCGTTAACAGGGGGGTATCGTATGAGACCCAGTACTTC. Translating it yields CSVNRGVSYETQYF.